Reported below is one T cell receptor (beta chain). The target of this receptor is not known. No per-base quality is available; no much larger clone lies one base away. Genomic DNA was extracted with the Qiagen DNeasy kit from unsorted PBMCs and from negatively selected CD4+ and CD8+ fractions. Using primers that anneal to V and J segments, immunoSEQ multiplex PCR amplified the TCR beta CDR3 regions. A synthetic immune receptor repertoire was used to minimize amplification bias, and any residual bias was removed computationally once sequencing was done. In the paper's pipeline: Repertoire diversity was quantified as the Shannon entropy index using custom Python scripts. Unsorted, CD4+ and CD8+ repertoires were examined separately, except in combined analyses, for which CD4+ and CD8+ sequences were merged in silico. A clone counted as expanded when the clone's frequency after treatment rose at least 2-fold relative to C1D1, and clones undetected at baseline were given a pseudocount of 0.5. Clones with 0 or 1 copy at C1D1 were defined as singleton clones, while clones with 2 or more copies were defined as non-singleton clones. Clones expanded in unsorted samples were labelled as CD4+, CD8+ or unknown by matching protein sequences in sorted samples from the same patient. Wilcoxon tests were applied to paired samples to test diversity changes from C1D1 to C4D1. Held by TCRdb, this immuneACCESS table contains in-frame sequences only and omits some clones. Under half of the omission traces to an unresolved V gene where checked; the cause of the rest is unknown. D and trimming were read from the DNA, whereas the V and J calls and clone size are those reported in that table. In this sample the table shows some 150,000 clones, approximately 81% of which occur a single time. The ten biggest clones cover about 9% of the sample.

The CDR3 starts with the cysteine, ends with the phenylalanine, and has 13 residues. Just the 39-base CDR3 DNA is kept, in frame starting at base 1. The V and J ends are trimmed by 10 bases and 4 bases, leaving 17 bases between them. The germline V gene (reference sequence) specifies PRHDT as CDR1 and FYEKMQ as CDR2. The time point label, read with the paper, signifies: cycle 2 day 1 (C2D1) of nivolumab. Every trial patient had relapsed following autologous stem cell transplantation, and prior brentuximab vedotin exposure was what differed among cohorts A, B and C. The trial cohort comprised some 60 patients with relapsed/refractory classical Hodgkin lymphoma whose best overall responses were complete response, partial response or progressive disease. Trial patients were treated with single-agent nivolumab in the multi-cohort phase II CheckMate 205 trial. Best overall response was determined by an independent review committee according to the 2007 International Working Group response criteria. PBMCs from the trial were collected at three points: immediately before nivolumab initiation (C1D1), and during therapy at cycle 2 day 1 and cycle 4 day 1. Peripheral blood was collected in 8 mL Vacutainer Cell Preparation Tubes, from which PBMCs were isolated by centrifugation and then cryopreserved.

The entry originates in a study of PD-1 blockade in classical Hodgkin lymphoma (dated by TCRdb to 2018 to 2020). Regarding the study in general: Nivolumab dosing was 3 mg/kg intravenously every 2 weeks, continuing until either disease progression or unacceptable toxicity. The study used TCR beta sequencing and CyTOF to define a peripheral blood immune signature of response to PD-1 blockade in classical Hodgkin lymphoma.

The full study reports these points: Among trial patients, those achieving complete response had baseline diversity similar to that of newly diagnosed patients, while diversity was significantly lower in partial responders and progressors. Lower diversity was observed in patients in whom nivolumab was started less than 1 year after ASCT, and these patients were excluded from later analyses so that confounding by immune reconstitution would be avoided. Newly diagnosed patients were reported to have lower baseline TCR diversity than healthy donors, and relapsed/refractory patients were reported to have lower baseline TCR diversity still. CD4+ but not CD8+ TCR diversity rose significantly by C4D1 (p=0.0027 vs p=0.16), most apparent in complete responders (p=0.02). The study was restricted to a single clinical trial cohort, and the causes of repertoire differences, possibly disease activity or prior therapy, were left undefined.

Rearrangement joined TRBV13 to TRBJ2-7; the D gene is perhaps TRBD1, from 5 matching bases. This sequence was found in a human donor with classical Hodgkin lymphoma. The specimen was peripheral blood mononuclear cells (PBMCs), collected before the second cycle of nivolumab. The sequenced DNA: TGTGCCACGTCTGGGCAGGGTCTGTACGAGCAGTACTTC. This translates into CATSGQGLYEQYF.